The 22 T cell receptor beta chains below come from one sample, sequenced in a study of T cell changes during pregnancy in multiple sclerosis. TCRdb keeps only in-frame clones here, not all; method: immunoSEQ multiplex PCR. The sample has about 110,000 clones; roughly 89% are singletons. Material: peripheral blood, obtained before pregnancy. These receptors originate from a female donor with multiple sclerosis, enrolled in a pregnancy study.

CDR3: CASRGGQVTYEQYF. CDR3 nucleotide sequence: TGTGCCAGCAGAGGGGGACAGGTTACCTACGAGCAGTACTTC. The chain employs TRBV6-5 and TRBJ2-7; 8 positions match TRBD1. This CDR3 contains 14 residues. Germline V CDR1 and CDR2: MNHEY, SVGAGI. V lost 6 bases and J lost 2; bases outside the gene matches: 6.

The V and J genes are TRBV19 and TRBJ2-3; a possible D gene is TRBD2 (6 bases). From germline, CDR1 is LNHDA and CDR2 SQIVND (reference sequence). Between the trimmed V and J ends, which lost 4 bases and 3 bases, there was a span of 8 bases. The CDR3 totals 13 residues. CDR3 DNA sequence: TGTGCCAGTAGTAACCTAGCGACAGATACGCAGTATTTT. Encoded protein: CASSNLATDTQYF.

The chain has TRBV5-1 and TRBJ2-5; TRBD2 matches 7 bases. With V trimmed by 0 bases and J by 2 bases, 7 bases remained unmatched. The CDR3 extends over 16 amino acids. Germline V CDR1 and CDR2: SGHRS, YFSETQ. This chain's CDR3 is CASSLGAASGQETQYF. CDR3 nucleotides: TGCGCCAGCAGCTTGGGGGCGGCTAGCGGACAAGAGACCCAGTACTTC.

CDR3 in DNA: TGCAGTGCTACGGGACACCGGAGAGCTTTCTTT. Translating it yields CSATGHRRAFF. The V and J genes are TRBV20-1 and TRBJ1-1; maybe TRBD1 (6 bases). V shed 4 bases and J shed 10 bases, with 13 bases lying between them. The CDR3 spans 11 residues. The germline gives CDR1 DFQATT, CDR2 SNEGSKA (reference sequence).

J is TRBJ2-7 and V is TRBV2; 10 bases align to TRBD2. Germline assignment: CDR1 SNHLY and CDR2 FYNNEI. V lost 6 bases and J lost 0; bases outside the gene matches: 8. CDR3 length: 16 residues. Here the CDR3 DNA reads TGTGCCAGCAGGCGATCTAGCGGGGGAATCTCCTACGAGCAGTACTTC. It codes for CASRRSSGGISYEQYF.

J is TRBJ2-7 and V is TRBV19, with D possibly being TRBD2 (5 bases). The length of the CDR3 is 14 residues. Germline assignment: CDR1 LNHDA and CDR2 SQIVND (reference sequence). The V end lost 0 bases, the J end lost 6 bases, and 12 bases lay between the germline ends. Here the CDR3 DNA reads TGTGCCAGTAGTATAGAACTAGAGTCGGCCGAGCAGTACTTC. Protein: CASSIELESAEQYF.

V gene TRBV11-2 combines with J gene TRBJ2-7, with 8 nucleotides matching TRBD2. Germline-derived CDR1 and CDR2 are SGHAT and FQNNGV. V shed 4 bases and J 6 bases; nucleotides not matched to a gene: 8. The CDR3 loop spans 14 amino acids. The CDR3 bases are TGTGCCAGCAGCTCGGGACTAGTTCGGTCCGAGCAGTACTTC. It specifies CASSSGLVRSEQYF. The full variable domain, in which reference TRBV11-2 and TRBJ2-7 provide the parts outside the CDR3, is EAGVAQSPRYKIIEKRQSVAFWCNPISGHATLYWYQQILGQGPKLLIQFQNNGVVDDSQLPKDRFSAERLKGVDSTLKIQPAKLEDSAVYLCASSSGLVRSEQYFGPGTRLTVT.

The chain links TRBV18 to TRBJ2-7, with 7 bases that match TRBD1. Germline assignment: CDR1 KGHSH and CDR2 LQKENI. The CDR3 contains 15 residues. V gave up 3 bases and J gave up 2 bases; unmatched junction bases: 7. This chain's CDR3 is CASSPDNRGTYEQYF. Written as DNA, the CDR3 is TGTGCCAGCTCACCGGACAACAGGGGAACCTACGAGCAGTACTTC.

This chain joins TRBV27 and TRBJ1-2; TRBD1 agrees at 8 bases. The CDR3 covers 17 residues. Trimming removed 7 bases from V and 4 bases from J; junction bases left unmatched: 17. The germline gives CDR1 MNHEY, CDR2 SMNVEV (reference sequence). CDR3 nucleotide sequence: TGTGCCAGCACGTTTACAGGGGGGCGAGCCAACCGCTATGGCTACACCTTC. This translates into CASTFTGGRANRYGYTF.

The rearrangement links TRBV14 to TRBJ1-1; D not resolved. The CDR3 covers 12 residues. V lost 1 base and J 5 bases, leaving 5 bases between the germline ends. Germline values: CDR1 SGHDN, CDR2 FVKESK. The CDR3 loop is CASSQAGTEAFF. The CDR3 DNA is TGTGCCAGCAGCCAAGCGGGGACTGAAGCTTTCTTT.

The chain recombines TRBV11-2 with TRBJ2-5; possible D gene TRBD1, 5 bases. Trimming cost V 5 bases and J 2 bases, with 9 bases left between them. The CDR3 spans 13 residues. Germline values: CDR1 SGHAT, CDR2 FQNNGV. The CDR3 spells CASSTRQQETQYF. CDR3 coding DNA: TGTGCCAGCAGCACCAGACAGCAAGAGACCCAGTACTTC.

The gene calls are TRBV19 and TRBJ1-5; TRBD1 might be the D (6 bases). The CDR3 length is 16 residues. V was trimmed by 6 bases and J by 1 base, leaving 16 bases between them. Germline V gene sequence: CDR1 LNHDA, CDR2 SQIVND (reference sequence). The CDR3 protein is CASRSRGRISNQPQHF. As DNA, the CDR3 is TGTGCCAGTAGATCCAGGGGCCGTATAAGCAATCAGCCCCAGCATTTT.

CDR3 sequence (DNA): TGTGCCAGCAGTTTATCAGGGGAGGATAGTAGCTATGGCTACACCTTC. It is translated as CASSLSGEDSSYGYTF. The chain is built from TRBV27 and TRBJ1-2; a possible D gene is TRBD1 (5 bases). The V gene's germline CDR1 is MNHEY and CDR2 SMNVEV (reference sequence). V shed 0 bases and J shed 4 bases, with 15 bases lying between them. The CDR3 totals 16 residues.

The rearrangement links TRBV20-1 to TRBJ2-7; weak D call: TRBD1 (5 bases). CDR1 is DFQATT, CDR2 SNEGSKA, per germline (reference sequence). The CDR3 sequence is 11 residues long. V dropped 3 bases and J dropped 4 bases, with 7 bases sitting between them. DNA for the CDR3: TGCAGTGCTAGTCGACAGTACGAGCAGTACTTC. This translates into CSASRQYEQYF.

The chain recombines TRBV7-6 with TRBJ2-3; 8 bases fit TRBD2. This CDR3 has 16 residues. Unmatched junction bases numbered 6, after V lost 4 bases and J lost 0 bases. CDR1 and CDR2 (germline): SGHVS, FNYEAQ. CDR3 protein: CASSWRLASSTDTQYF. The DNA of the CDR3 is TGTGCCAGCAGCTGGCGACTAGCGTCTAGCACAGATACGCAGTATTTT.

Of note for this clone: A junction boundary mismatches the germline segment, possibly from a read error. The chain combines TRBV7-3 with TRBJ1-6, with TRBD1 matching over 7 bases. Per germline, CDR1 SGHTA and CDR2 FQGTGA. The CDR3 totals 15 residues. The CDR3 bases are TGTGCCAGCAGCATAACAGGGGTGAATAATTCACCCCTCCACTTT. Translated, it gives CASSITGVNNSPLHF.

This clone was seen once. The V call is TRBV10-3, the J call TRBJ2-1, with TRBD2 as a possible D gene (5 bases). Germline V gene sequence: CDR1 ENHRY, CDR2 SYGVKD. Trimming removed 5 bases from V and 8 bases from J, with 13 bases in between. The CDR3 is made up of 13 amino acids. The CDR3 coding sequence is TGTGCCATCAGTTCCCGGGGTCCCCATGAGCAGTTCTTC. Its protein is CAISSRGPHEQFF.

This chain links TRBV11-2 with TRBJ2-5; maybe TRBD1 (6 bases). The CDR3 runs 15 residues. Germline CDR1 and CDR2: SGHAT and FQNNGV. Trimming left V 4 bases short and J 4 bases short, with 16 bases between. This CDR3 reads CASSSGHLTTETQYF. The CDR3 DNA follows: TGTGCCAGCAGCTCGGGACATCTCACTACAGAGACCCAGTACTTC. The whole variable domain, filled in from reference TRBV11-2 and TRBJ2-5, reads EAGVAQSPRYKIIEKRQSVAFWCNPISGHATLYWYQQILGQGPKLLIQFQNNGVVDDSQLPKDRFSAERLKGVDSTLKIQPAKLEDSAVYLCASSSGHLTTETQYFGPGTRLLVL.

This clone was seen just once. This rearrangement joins TRBV28 to TRBJ2-6, with D perhaps matching TRBD1 (5 bases). The V end lost 5 bases, the J end lost 4 bases, and 15 bases lay between the germline ends. The germline V gene has CDR1 MDHEN and CDR2 SYDVKM. The length of the CDR3 is 16 residues. The CDR3 DNA follows: TGTGCCAGCAGTCGAAGCAGGGTATCCGGGGCCAACGTCCTGACTTTC. It encodes CASSRSRVSGANVLTF.

The rearrangement joins TRBV5-1 to TRBJ1-4, with 8 bases matching TRBD1. The trim removed 4 bases at V and 8 bases at J, leaving 7 bases unmatched. The CDR3 length is 14 residues. Germline CDR1 is SGHRS and CDR2 is YFSETQ. This CDR3 is CASSVRDRKEKLFF. The CDR3 nucleotides are TGCGCCAGCAGCGTCCGGGACAGGAAAGAAAAACTGTTTTTT.

J is TRBJ1-2 and V is TRBV28, with D unresolved. The CDR3 has 10 residues. V was pared by 8 bases and J by 5 bases, with 6 bases between. The germline V gene has CDR1 MDHEN and CDR2 SYDVKM. This CDR3 reads CASGQYGYTF. Here the CDR3 DNA reads TGTGCCAGCGGGCAGTATGGCTACACCTTC.

The V call is TRBV27, the J call TRBJ1-5; 10 bases fit TRBD1. The length of the CDR3 is 16 residues. V gave up 5 bases and J gave up 9 bases; unmatched junction bases: 13. Germline V lookup: CDR1 MNHEY, CDR2 SMNVEV (reference sequence). Here the CDR3 reads CASSPYDSGQGRPQHF. The CDR3 region has the DNA TGTGCCAGCAGTCCCTATGATTCGGGACAGGGGAGGCCCCAGCATTTT.